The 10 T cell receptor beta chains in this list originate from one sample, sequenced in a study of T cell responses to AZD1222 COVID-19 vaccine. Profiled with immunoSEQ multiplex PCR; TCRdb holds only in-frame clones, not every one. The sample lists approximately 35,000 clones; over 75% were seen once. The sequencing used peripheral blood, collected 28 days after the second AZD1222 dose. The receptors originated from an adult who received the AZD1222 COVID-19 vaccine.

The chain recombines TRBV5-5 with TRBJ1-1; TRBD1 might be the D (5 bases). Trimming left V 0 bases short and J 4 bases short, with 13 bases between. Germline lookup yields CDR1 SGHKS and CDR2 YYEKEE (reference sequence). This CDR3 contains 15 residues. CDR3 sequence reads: CASSLAPGSSTEAFF. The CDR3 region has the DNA TGTGCCAGCAGCTTGGCCCCAGGGTCAAGCACTGAAGCTTTCTTT. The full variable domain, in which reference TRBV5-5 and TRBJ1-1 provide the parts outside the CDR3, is DAGVTQSPTHLIKTRGQQVTLRCSPISGHKSVSWYQQVLGQGPQFIFQYYEKEERGRGNFPDRFSARQFPNYSSELNVNALLLGDSALYLCASSLAPGSSTEAFFGQGTRLTVV.

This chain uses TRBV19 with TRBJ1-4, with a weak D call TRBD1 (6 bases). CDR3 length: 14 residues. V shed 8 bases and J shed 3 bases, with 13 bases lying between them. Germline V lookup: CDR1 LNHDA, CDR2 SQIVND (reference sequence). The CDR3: CASASGEANEKLFF. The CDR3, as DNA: TGTGCCAGTGCATCAGGGGAGGCTAATGAAAAACTGTTTTTT. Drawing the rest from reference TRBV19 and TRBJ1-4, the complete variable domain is DGGITQSPKYLFRKEGQNVTLSCEQNLNHDAMYWYRQDPGQGLRLIYYSQIVNDFQKGDIAEGYSVSREKKESFPLTVTSAQKNPTAFYLCASASGEANEKLFFGSGTQLSVL.

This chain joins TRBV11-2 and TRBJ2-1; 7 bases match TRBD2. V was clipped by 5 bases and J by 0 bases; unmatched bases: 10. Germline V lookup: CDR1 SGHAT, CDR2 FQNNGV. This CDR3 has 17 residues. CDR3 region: CASSPRPSGFSYNEQFF. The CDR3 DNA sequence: TGTGCCAGCAGCCCCCGCCCTAGCGGATTCTCCTACAATGAGCAGTTCTTC.

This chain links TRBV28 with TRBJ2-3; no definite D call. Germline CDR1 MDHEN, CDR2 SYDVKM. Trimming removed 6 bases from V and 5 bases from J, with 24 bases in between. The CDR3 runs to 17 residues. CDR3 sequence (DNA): TGTGCCAGCAGAGGGCCCCCCGTCCCGACAATTGAAGATACGCAGTATTTT. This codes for CASRGPPVPTIEDTQYF.

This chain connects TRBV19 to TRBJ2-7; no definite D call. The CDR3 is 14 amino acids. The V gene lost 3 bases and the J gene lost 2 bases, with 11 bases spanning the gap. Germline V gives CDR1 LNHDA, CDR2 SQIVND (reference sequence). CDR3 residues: CASSIASNAYEQYF. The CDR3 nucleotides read TGTGCCAGTAGTATTGCTTCGAACGCCTACGAGCAGTACTTC.

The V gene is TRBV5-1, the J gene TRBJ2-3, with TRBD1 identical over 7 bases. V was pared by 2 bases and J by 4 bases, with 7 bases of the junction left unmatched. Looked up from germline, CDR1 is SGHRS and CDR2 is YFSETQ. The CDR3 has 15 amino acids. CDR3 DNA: TGCGCCAGCAGCTTCGACAGGGTAAAATCAGATACGCAGTATTTT. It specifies CASSFDRVKSDTQYF.

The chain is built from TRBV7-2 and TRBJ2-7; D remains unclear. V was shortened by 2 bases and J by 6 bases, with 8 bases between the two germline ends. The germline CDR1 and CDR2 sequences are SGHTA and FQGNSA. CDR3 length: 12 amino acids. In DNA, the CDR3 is TGTGCCAGCAGCTTATTTGTGGGCGAGCAGTACTTC. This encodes CASSLFVGEQYF.

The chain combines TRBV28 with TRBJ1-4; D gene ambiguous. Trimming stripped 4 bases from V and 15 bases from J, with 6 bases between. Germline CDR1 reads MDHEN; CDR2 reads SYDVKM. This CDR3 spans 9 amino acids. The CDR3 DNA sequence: TGTGCCAGCAGTTGGGATTTGTTTTTT. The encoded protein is CASSWDLFF.

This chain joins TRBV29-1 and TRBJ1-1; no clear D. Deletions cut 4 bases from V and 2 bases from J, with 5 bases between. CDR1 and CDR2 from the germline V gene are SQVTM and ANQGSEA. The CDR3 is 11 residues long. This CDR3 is CSVVINTEAFF. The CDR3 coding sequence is TGCAGCGTTGTTATCAACACTGAAGCTTTCTTT.

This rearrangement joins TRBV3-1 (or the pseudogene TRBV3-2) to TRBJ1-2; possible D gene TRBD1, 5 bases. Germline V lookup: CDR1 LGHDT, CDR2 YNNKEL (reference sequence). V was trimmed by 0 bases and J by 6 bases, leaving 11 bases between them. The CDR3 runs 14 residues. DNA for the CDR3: TGTGCCAGCAGCCAAGATTTCCGGGGGGATGGCTACACCTTC. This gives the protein CASSQDFRGDGYTF.